The sequence of this TCR beta chain was determined in a study of CD8+ T cells in alopecia areata (dated 2018 in TCRdb). The study in broad terms: The treated patients took part in an open-label pilot trial in which moderate-to-severe alopecia areata was treated with oral tofacitinib at 5 to 10 mg twice daily. Tofacitinib was given for 6 to 18 months, followed by 6 months of follow-up off drug to assess delayed response and recurrence. For the treated patients, the SALT score, which quantifies what percentage of scalp surface area is affected, served as the measure of disease severity. The study used high-throughput TCRbeta sequencing to examine T cell clonal expansion in alopecia areata, in both the C3H/HeJ mouse model and human patients. Scalp tissue and sorted CD4+ and CD8+ peripheral blood T cells from patchy and totalis/universalis alopecia areata patients and from healthy controls were covered by human TCRbeta sequencing. Biopsies were taken from tofacitinib-treated patients at baseline and again at 4 and 24 weeks into treatment, and several of those patients also had a later scalp biopsy. Clonality in the scalp was compared among normal scalp (n=4), patchy alopecia areata scalp (n=8), and alopecia totalis/universalis scalp (n=8). The RNA source kit depended on sample type: the PAXgene miRNA kit for fixed scalp, the miRNeasy kit for PBMCs, and the RNeasy kit for mouse skin. TCRbeta CDR3 regions were amplified by immunoSEQ multiplex PCR using 35 Vbeta forward and 13 Jbeta reverse primers.

Results and caveats for the whole study, not just this receptor: During tofacitinib treatment, many expanded lesional clones stuck around in both scalp and blood, and this persistence may partly explain why relapse happens after treatment is stopped. With tofacitinib, both scalp clonality and the number of expanded CD8+ clones among the top 100 scalp clones went down significantly. Because the treated cohort was small and included a single nonresponder, larger studies are needed to assess links between baseline CD8+ expansion and response. Higher clonality and more expanded CD8+ clones were observed in lesional scalp than in normal scalp, particularly in alopecia totalis/universalis, a finding suggestive of antigenic drive. Shared TCR sequences between patients were less evident than in mice, which may be partly attributable to HLA diversity in the patient population. Scalp TCR repertoire analysis is complicated because resident alphabeta T cells in normal human skin are also sequenced, whereas mouse skin is dominated by gammadelta T cells.

The library was obtained by the immunoSEQ multiplex PCR assay. To provide template for TCR sequencing, every sample had RNA extracted and reverse transcribed into cDNA. First-strand cDNA was synthesized using SuperScript III with a 2:1 mix of oligo-dT and random hexamers. A synthetic immune receptor repertoire was used to gauge amplification bias, and whatever bias remained was removed computationally. In the authors' own workflow: Raw reads were preprocessed for error removal, and CDR3 was defined according to IMGT conventions as running from the conserved cysteine to phenylalanine. Clonality was calculated as 1 minus Shannon entropy normalized by log2 of the number of productive unique TCRs. Whether scalp clones were CD4 or CD8 was inferred by matching scalp TCRbeta sequences against CD4 and CD8 repertoires sorted from blood. Here the immuneACCESS table is served through TCRdb, limited to in-frame sequences with V and J called. Missing clones are a known gap in these copies; in checked studies unresolved V genes cover under half, and the rest lacks a known reason. V, J and clone size reflect that table, while D and trimming were determined from the DNA. The sample yields about 110,000 clones; roughly 55% were counted once. The ten largest clones represent 9.5% to 15% of the sample.

The time point label here, explained by the study, means: 20 to 30 weeks on oral tofacitinib. Sample treatment or condition, as interpreted from the label and publication: oral pan-JAK inhibitor, 5-10 mg twice daily. From alopecia areata patients, peripheral blood was collected along with lesional scalp punch biopsies. PBMCs were isolated by density centrifugation and stained for CD3, CD4 and CD8, after which CD4+ and CD8+ T cells were sorted on a FACSAria. Via the germline V gene, CDR1 is SQVTM and CDR2 ANQGSEA. The CDR3 holds 13 amino acids from the cysteine to the phenylalanine. CDR3 DNA is the only sequence kept; it has 39 bases, read in frame from the first base. For this chain, trimming is 5 bases at the V end and 7 bases at the J end, and the number of junction bases without a gene match is 6. This clone appeared a few times. The clone's antigen remains unknown. Per-base quality was not reported, and no clone a single base away is much larger than it.

The sequence derives from a human donor with alopecia areata. This specimen consisted of CD8+ T cells sorted from blood, obtained at week 24, from a patient treated with tofacitinib. The chain links TRBV29-1 with TRBJ1-2, with TRBD1 identical over 11 junction bases. The CDR3 region reads CSVIGQGAGGYTF. At the DNA level, the sequence is TGCAGCGTTATCGGACAGGGGGCAGGTGGCTACACCTTC.